The entry that follows covers one T cell receptor (beta chain) sequence. What it recognizes is unknown. The sample is drawn from a study of cytotoxic CD8 clonotypes in ibrutinib-treated CLL. Overall study context: Within the patient group, approximately 10 were relapsed/refractory and roughly 15 treatment-naive, and approximately 17 were IGHV unmutated.

Sequencing was performed with immunoSEQ multiplex PCR; in TCRdb, only in-frame clones are kept and a portion is missing. The sample consists of about 45,000 clones, 50% to 80% of them appearing once. Study-level results: At progression, clonality fell back toward baseline after rising at ibrutinib response. There were few public clonotypes, and on treatment they contracted or stayed stable. A difference in sampling times existed between sustained-remission and progressing patients.

V was clipped by 0 bases and J by 7 bases; unmatched bases: 6. This CDR3 comprises 14 residues. From germline, CDR1 is SGHRS and CDR2 YFSETQ. V is TRBV5-1 and J is TRBJ1-2; 7 bases fit TRBD1. This clonotype was obtained from a human donor with chronic lymphocytic leukemia. Sequenced material: PBMCs, taken after 24 months of ibrutinib treatment. Written as DNA, the CDR3 is TGCGCCAGCAGCTTGGGTCAGGGGGTTGTTGGCTACACCTTC. This gives the protein CASSLGQGVVGYTF.